Below are 28 T cell receptor beta chains sequenced from a single sample in a study of cytomegalovirus exposure and HLA in healthy donors (dated by TCRdb to about 2017). The library was prepared using the immunoSEQ multiplex PCR assay. For the multiplex PCR, a mixture combining 60 forward primers for TCR Vbeta segments and 13 reverse primers for TCR Jbeta segments was used. The table comes from immuneACCESS by way of TCRdb, which keeps in-frame sequences with V and J called. Part of the clones is missing from these tables; in studies checked, under half for an unresolved V gene and the rest for unknown reasons. The sample has some 98,000 clones on record, roughly 70% of them singletons. The ten largest clonotypes hold about 2.5% of the sample. Sample: PBMCs. The receptors come from a man aged 50-60 years in good health and CMV-seronegative.

The chain uses TRBV27 and TRBJ2-3, with 7 bases lining up with TRBD2. In germline, CDR1 is MNHEY, CDR2 SMNVEV (reference sequence). J was trimmed by 5 bases and V by 8 bases; bases with no gene match: 16. The CDR3 extends over 16 amino acids. The CDR3 nucleotides are TGTGCCAGCCCCTCCCGCGGGAGCGTTTCTCAAGATACGCAGTATTTT. Residues: CASPSRGSVSQDTQYF.

V and J are TRBV5-4 and TRBJ2-5; 7 nucleotides agree with TRBD2. J gave up 5 bases and V 2 bases, and 12 bases lay outside the gene matches. Germline values: CDR1 SGHNT, CDR2 YYREEE (reference sequence). The CDR3 spans 16 residues. The CDR3 reads CASSLRREEPRETQYF. Here the CDR3 DNA reads TGTGCCAGCAGCTTAAGACGGGAGGAACCCCGGGAGACCCAGTACTTC.

The chain recombines TRBV5-6 with TRBJ2-6; D is ambiguous. Per the germline V gene, CDR1 is SGHDT and CDR2 is YYEEEE. The CDR3 has 15 amino acids. Between the trimmed V and J ends, which lost 4 bases and 0 bases, there was a span of 8 bases. The CDR3 bases are TGTGCCAGCAGCGTTAGCAACTCTGGGGCCAACGTCCTGACTTTC. Protein product: CASSVSNSGANVLTF.

This clone was counted between two and nine times. CDR3: CASYTRGETQYF. The DNA for the CDR3 is TGTGCCAGCTACACCCGGGGTGAGACCCAGTACTTC. The rearrangement links TRBV6-5 to TRBJ2-5, with D tentatively TRBD2 (5 bases). Germline CDR1 reads MNHEY; CDR2 reads SVGAGI. V gave up 8 bases and J gave up 5 bases, with 12 bases separating them. The CDR3 extends over 12 amino acids.

The chain is built from TRBV19 and TRBJ1-5; no clear D gene. The ends were cut back, 6 bases at V and 7 bases at J, with 13 bases in the middle. There are 13 residues in the CDR3. Germline V gene data show CDR1 as LNHDA and CDR2 as SQIVND (reference sequence). In DNA, the CDR3 is TGTGCCAGTAGGAGGGTTTTTGGACAGCCCCAGCATTTT. It yields the protein CASRRVFGQPQHF.

The genes are TRBV5-4 and TRBJ2-1; 11 bases are a match to TRBD1. Germline assignment: CDR1 SGHNT and CDR2 YYREEE (reference sequence). V was pared by 1 base and J by 9 bases, with 6 bases of the junction left unmatched. CDR3 length: 15 residues. CDR3 nucleotide sequence: TGTGCCAGCAGCTTGACTAGGACAGGGGGCACTGAGCAGTTCTTC. Residues: CASSLTRTGGTEQFF.

The chain recombines TRBV12-5 with TRBJ2-3, with TRBD1 matching 9 bases. J gave up 2 bases and V 6 bases, and 6 bases lay outside the gene matches. This CDR3 is built from 15 residues. CDR1 and CDR2 from the germline V gene are LGHNT and FRNRAP. The CDR3 DNA follows: TGTGCTAGTGGCCACCGGGACAGGGCCACAGATACGCAGTATTTT. Amino acids: CASGHRDRATDTQYF.

The rearrangement joins TRBV5-1 to TRBJ1-1, with 8 bases fitting TRBD1. This CDR3 comprises 16 residues. V gave up 0 bases and J gave up 4 bases; unmatched junction bases: 8. Germline CDR1 and CDR2: SGHRS and YFSETQ. CDR3 DNA sequence: TGCGCCAGCAGCTTGGGGCAGGGGGCGTGGGGCACTGAAGCTTTCTTT. As protein: CASSLGQGAWGTEAFF.

The CDR3 loop reads CASSLTSKGTEAFF. The CDR3 region has the DNA TGTGCCAGCAGCTTAACAAGTAAGGGGACTGAAGCTTTCTTT. The chain recombines TRBV7-2 with TRBJ1-1; D might be TRBD1 (5 bases). Trimming shortened V by 2 bases and J by 5 bases, and 12 bases separated the two germline ends. The CDR3 loop spans 14 amino acids. Looked up from germline, CDR1 is SGHTA and CDR2 is FQGNSA.

This rearrangement joins TRBV5-1 to TRBJ1-5; 7 nucleotides align to TRBD1. The CDR3 consists of 14 residues. CDR1 SGHRS and CDR2 YFSETQ come from the germline V gene. V shed 4 bases, J shed 7 bases, and the junction held 8 bases outside the gene matches. The CDR3 is CASSPGTARQPQHF. In DNA, the CDR3 is TGCGCCAGCAGCCCCGGGACAGCACGGCAGCCCCAGCATTTT.

V gene TRBV28 combines with J gene TRBJ2-5; perhaps TRBD2 as D (5 bases). The V and J ends lost 6 bases and 2 bases respectively, with 22 bases between them. Germline loops: CDR1 MDHEN, CDR2 SYDVKM. The CDR3 extends over 17 amino acids. CDR3 in amino acids: CASSLGLKRAIQETQYF. The CDR3 bases are TGTGCCAGCAGCCTCGGCCTGAAGAGGGCGATACAAGAGACCCAGTACTTC.

Concerning this clone: Without the conserved terminal phenylalanine or tryptophan, this CDR3 likely stems from a read error. No DNA is shown, since the ends of the CDR3 on it are uncertain; the CDR3 is the one TCRdb lists. The chain couples TRBV7-9 to TRBJ1-3. Germline V gene sequence: CDR1 SEHNR, CDR2 FQNEAQ (reference sequence). 8 amino acids form the CDR3, both terminal residues included. The CDR3 here is CSSSLEVV.

The chain joins TRBV12-2 to TRBJ2-2; the D call TRBD2 from the table was never checked on the DNA. TRBV12-2 is a listed pseudogene. CDR3 length equals 19 residues. Written as DNA, the CDR3 is TGTGCAAGTCGCTTTGAACGGGGGGGGCAAAAACCGAACACCGGGGAGCTGTTTTTT. Protein product: CASRFERGGQKPNTGELFF.

V gene TRBV9 combines with J gene TRBJ2-7, with 12 bases identical to TRBD2. V lost 0 bases, J lost 9 bases, and 1 base stayed unmatched. Germline CDR1 reads SGDLS; CDR2 reads YYNGEE. This CDR3 has 13 residues. The CDR3 nucleotides are TGTGCCAGCAGCGTAGAGACTAGCGGGAGGCAGTACTTC. This translates into CASSVETSGRQYF.

The CDR3 nucleotides read TGTGCCAGCTCACCTCGGGAGAACACAGATACGCAGTATTTT. It encodes CASSPRENTDTQYF. The chain carries TRBV18 and TRBJ2-3, with TRBD2 as a possible D gene (6 bases). Trimming left V 3 bases short and J 2 bases short, with 9 bases between. The CDR3 runs 14 residues. The germline V gene has CDR1 KGHSH and CDR2 LQKENI.

V is TRBV6-1 and J is TRBJ1-5; tentatively, D is TRBD1 (6 bases). Trimming removed 3 bases at V and 2 bases at J, with 11 bases between. Germline CDR1 reads MNHNS; CDR2 reads SASEGT. The CDR3 length is 15 residues. CDR3 protein: CASSDGGERNQPQHF. The CDR3 region has the DNA TGTGCCAGCAGTGATGGGGGCGAACGCAATCAGCCCCAGCATTTT.

The V call is TRBV9, the J call TRBJ1-2; D perhaps matches TRBD1 (5 bases). CDR1 and CDR2 from the germline V gene are SGDLS and YYNGEE. Trimming left V 0 bases short and J 2 bases short, with 11 bases between. The length of the CDR3 is 15 residues. CDR3 sequence (DNA): TGTGCCAGCAGCGTAGCTGGACACCTGAACTATGGCTACACCTTC. Translated, it gives CASSVAGHLNYGYTF.

This chain links TRBV9 with TRBJ2-7; TRBD1 aligns across 7 bases. Germline V CDR1 and CDR2: SGDLS, YYNGEE. After removal of 3 bases from V and 3 bases from J, the junction contained 9 bases not matched to a gene. The CDR3 has 15 residues. This chain's CDR3 is CASSARQGFGYEQYF. The CDR3 DNA reads TGTGCCAGCAGCGCCCGACAGGGCTTCGGCTACGAGCAGTACTTC.

V and J are TRBV6-5 and TRBJ2-1; D is unresolved. Between the trimmed V and J ends, which lost 8 bases and 2 bases, there was a span of 13 bases. The CDR3 has 14 amino acids. Looked up from germline, CDR1 is MNHEY and CDR2 is SVGAGI. CDR3 sequence (DNA): TGTGCCAGCTTCGCGAACCGTGCCTACAATGAGCAGTTCTTC. Translated: CASFANRAYNEQFF.

The CDR3 protein is CASSYSNREIYGYTF. The CDR3 nucleotides are TGTGCCAGCAGTTACTCGAACCGGGAGATCTATGGCTACACCTTC. The J gene is TRBJ1-2, the V gene TRBV6-5; no clear D. Trimming removed 0 bases at V and 4 bases at J, with 12 bases between. Germline loops: CDR1 MNHEY, CDR2 SVGAGI. The CDR3 length is 15 residues.

This chain uses TRBV27 with TRBJ2-7, with a tentative D call TRBD2 (6 bases). Deletions cut 6 bases from V and 7 bases from J, with 19 bases between. CDR1 and CDR2 (germline): MNHEY, SMNVEV (reference sequence). The CDR3 runs 14 residues. The CDR3 loop is CASSPLQTRGEQYF. The CDR3 DNA reads TGTGCCAGCAGCCCCCTTCAAACCCGGGGGGAGCAGTACTTC.

A single count supports this clone. This rearrangement joins TRBV5-4 to TRBJ1-5; 7 bases align to TRBD1. The ends lost 3 bases at V and 0 bases at J; junction bases unmatched: 3. Germline values: CDR1 SGHNT, CDR2 YYREEE (reference sequence). The CDR3 extends over 15 amino acids. CDR3 nucleotide sequence: TGTGCCAGCAGCTCAGGGGGAAATAGCAATCAGCCCCAGCATTTT. Translation: CASSSGGNSNQPQHF.

This chain links TRBV5-1 with TRBJ2-7; a weak D match, TRBD2 (7 bases). This CDR3 region has 15 residues. The germline CDR1 and CDR2 sequences are SGHRS and YFSETQ. Trimming pared 4 bases from V and 2 bases from J, leaving 16 bases between. The CDR3: CASSLGGTQTYEQYF. The CDR3 DNA reads as TGCGCCAGCAGCCTGGGGGGGACACAAACCTACGAGCAGTACTTC.

The chain employs TRBV7-2 and TRBJ1-2; D gene unclear. The CDR3 length is 14 residues. The V end was cut by 1 base, the J end by 4 bases, with 10 bases between. Germline V gives CDR1 SGHTA, CDR2 FQGNSA. The CDR3 protein is CASSLELRRYGYTF. CDR3 DNA sequence: TGTGCCAGCAGCTTAGAACTTCGCCGCTATGGCTACACCTTC.

The gene calls are TRBV5-6 and TRBJ1-2; no definite D call. Germline assignment: CDR1 SGHDT and CDR2 YYEEEE. The CDR3 covers 12 residues. V lost 0 bases and J lost 13, with 13 bases in between. CDR3 region: CASSLGTDGGTF. For the CDR3, the DNA is TGTGCCAGCAGCTTGGGGACGGATGGAGGCACCTTC.

J is TRBJ2-1 and V is TRBV19; 14 nucleotides match TRBD2. V was pared by 4 bases and J by 10 bases, with 9 bases of the junction left unmatched. Germline values: CDR1 LNHDA, CDR2 SQIVND (reference sequence). The length of the CDR3 is 16 residues. The CDR3 loop reads CASSRDGTSGGGEQFF. The CDR3, as DNA: TGTGCCAGTAGTAGGGACGGGACTAGCGGGGGAGGCGAGCAGTTCTTC.

The chain carries TRBV29-1 and TRBJ1-4; TRBD1 might be the D (6 bases). This CDR3 region has 12 residues. Trimming took 6 bases from V and 7 from J, leaving 12 bases between them. Per the germline V gene, CDR1 is SQVTM and CDR2 is ANQGSEA. CDR3 coding DNA: TGCAGCGTACCAGGGGAGGGTGAAAAACTGTTTTTT. Protein: CSVPGEGEKLFF.

This CDR3 is CASKLSDREGLNNEQFF. CDR3 DNA: TGTGCCAGCAAGCTCTCGGACAGGGAAGGACTAAACAATGAGCAGTTCTTC. V is TRBV21-1 and J is TRBJ2-1; the table's D call, TRBD1, has no DNA check behind it. TRBV21-1 is labeled a pseudogene. There are 17 residues in the CDR3.